Presented here are 16 T cell receptor beta chains from one specimen sequenced in a study of blood T cell repertoires in COVID-19. Only in-frame clones appear in the TCRdb table, and some are missing; sequencing was by immunoSEQ multiplex PCR. The sample has tens of thousands of clones, 65% to 85% seen once. Sequencing was performed on peripheral blood. All receptors derive from a human donor in a cohort sampled during active COVID-19.

V usage is TRBV29-1 and J usage is TRBJ2-7; 11 bases fit TRBD1. CDR3 length equals 14 residues. In germline, CDR1 is SQVTM, CDR2 ANQGSEA. J gave up 2 bases and V 6 bases, and 6 bases lay outside the gene matches. CDR3 sequence (DNA): TGCAGCGTGGGGGGACAGGGGGACACCTACGAGCAGTACTTC. It is translated as CSVGGQGDTYEQYF.

The chain has TRBV2 and TRBJ1-4; the D is unclear. The CDR3 extends over 14 amino acids. The V gene's germline CDR1 is SNHLY and CDR2 FYNNEI. V shed 4 bases and J shed 7 bases, with 13 bases lying between them. The CDR3 nucleotides read TGTGCCAGCAGTGTTCGGGAGGGCGGTGAAAAACTGTTTTTT. Translated, it gives CASSVREGGEKLFF.

The rearrangement uses TRBV2 and TRBJ2-5, with 9 bases fitting TRBD1. The germline V gene has CDR1 SNHLY and CDR2 FYNNEI. After removal of 7 bases from V and 4 bases from J, the junction contained 13 bases not matched to a gene. The CDR3 contains 16 residues. The chain's CDR3 is CASTPATGTGRETQYF. The CDR3 DNA sequence: TGTGCCAGCACCCCCGCGACCGGGACAGGGCGAGAGACCCAGTACTTC.

The chain joins TRBV6-4 to TRBJ1-6, with unresolved D. The CDR3 has 18 residues. Trimming removed 6 bases at V and 0 bases at J, with 18 bases between. The germline V gene has CDR1 MRHNA and CDR2 SNTAGT. The CDR3 here is CASSAPPSWSSYNSPLHF. CDR3 coding DNA: TGTGCCAGCAGCGCACCCCCCTCGTGGAGCTCCTATAATTCACCCCTCCACTTT.

The rearrangement uses TRBV4-1 and TRBJ1-5; D gene ambiguous. Trimming shortened V by 4 bases and J by 3 bases, and 28 bases separated the two germline ends. Germline V lookup: CDR1 MGHRA, CDR2 YSYEKL. CDR3 length: 20 amino acids. The CDR3 protein is CASSPYRARGRTPYNQPQHF. CDR3 bases: TGCGCCAGCAGCCCATATCGGGCCCGTGGGAGGACTCCCTACAATCAGCCCCAGCATTTT.

This rearrangement joins TRBV4-1 to TRBJ2-7; 7 bases are a match to TRBD1. Germline V CDR1 and CDR2: MGHRA, YSYEKL. The V gene end was trimmed by 2 bases and the J gene end by 6 bases; junction bases not matched to a gene: 7. This CDR3 spans 14 amino acids. CDR3 bases: TGCGCCAGCAGCCAAAGACAGGGAGTTCCCGAGCAGTACTTC. It is translated as CASSQRQGVPEQYF.

The chain combines TRBV4-3 with TRBJ1-2; the D gene is possibly TRBD1 (5 bases). The CDR3 totals 15 residues. Trimming pared 1 base from V and 3 bases from J, leaving 12 bases between. The germline gives CDR1 LGHNA, CDR2 YSLEER. This CDR3 is CASSQGVGGDYGYTF. Written as DNA, the CDR3 is TGCGCCAGCAGCCAAGGCGTGGGGGGTGACTATGGCTACACCTTC.

The V call is TRBV6-2 or TRBV6-3, the J call TRBJ2-7; D possibly corresponds to TRBD1 (6 bases). CDR3 length: 15 amino acids. Trimming cost V 5 bases and J 2 bases, with 16 bases left between them. CDR1 is MNHEY and CDR2 is SVGEGT in the germline V gene. The CDR3 DNA reads as TGTGCCAGCAGTGATGGGACAAGATCCGCCTACGAGCAGTACTTC. This codes for CASSDGTRSAYEQYF.

V usage is TRBV6-5 and J usage is TRBJ1-1; maybe TRBD1 (5 bases). V lost 2 bases, J lost 11 bases, and 18 bases lay in between. CDR3 length: 14 amino acids. The V gene's germline CDR1 is MNHEY and CDR2 SVGAGI. Here the CDR3 DNA reads TGTGCCAGCAGTTACGAAGGGAGGGGTAGTCAGGCTTTCTTT. This encodes CASSYEGRGSQAFF.

In nucleotides, the CDR3 is TGTGCCAGCAGCTTGGCAGGATCTGGGGCCAACGTCCTGACTTTC. It encodes CASSLAGSGANVLTF. The chain employs TRBV5-4 and TRBJ2-6, with D unresolved. CDR3 length: 15 amino acids. Germline CDR1 SGHNT, CDR2 YYREEE (reference sequence). Trimming took off 0 bases at V and 1 base at J, with 5 bases between the two ends.

The chain recombines TRBV12-3 or TRBV12-4 with TRBJ2-5; D gene uncertain. The V gene lost 6 bases and the J gene lost 5 bases, with 13 bases spanning the gap. The length of the CDR3 is 13 residues. The CDR3 sequence is CASRTGSWETQYF. The DNA of the CDR3 is TGTGCCAGCAGGACCGGGTCCTGGGAGACCCAGTACTTC.

The chain is built from TRBV19 and TRBJ1-1, with D tentatively TRBD1 (6 bases). Germline CDR1 LNHDA, CDR2 SQIVND (reference sequence). V lost 5 bases, J lost 2 bases, and 18 bases lay in between. The length of the CDR3 is 16 residues. Written as DNA, the CDR3 is TGTGCCAGTAGTCCACGAACAGGGAGGGGAAACACTGAAGCTTTCTTT. Translating it yields CASSPRTGRGNTEAFF.

The chain carries TRBV7-9 and TRBJ2-7; TRBD2 is a possible D gene (6 bases). Germline V CDR1 and CDR2: SEHNR, FQNEAQ (reference sequence). The CDR3 has 15 amino acids. Between the trimmed V and J ends, which lost 8 bases and 2 bases, there was a span of 19 bases. The CDR3 region has the DNA TGTGCCAGCGGGGAGTGGCCTGGGGGGACCTACGAGCAGTACTTC. Translating it yields CASGEWPGGTYEQYF.

The CDR3 DNA is TGCGCCAGCAGCCCAGGCGGGGCTCAAATGACAGATACGCAGTATTTT. Protein sequence: CASSPGGAQMTDTQYF. This chain links TRBV4-1 with TRBJ2-3; tentative D call: TRBD2 (6 bases). The V and J ends lost 4 bases and 3 bases respectively, with 17 bases between them. This CDR3 is 16 amino acids long. Per the germline V gene, CDR1 is MGHRA and CDR2 is YSYEKL.

CDR3 region: CASSHTYNSPLHF. For the CDR3, the DNA is TGTGCCAGCAGCCACACCTATAATTCACCCCTCCACTTT. The chain couples TRBV3-1 (or the pseudogene TRBV3-2) to TRBJ1-6, with D hard to call. The ends were cut back, 3 bases at V and 2 bases at J, with 2 bases in the middle. The CDR3 sequence is 13 residues long. Germline assignment: CDR1 LGHDT and CDR2 YNNKEL (reference sequence).

The V and J genes are TRBV19 and TRBJ2-1; TRBD1 might be the D (6 bases). V gave up 0 bases and J gave up 6 bases, with 15 bases separating them. The CDR3 runs 16 residues. Germline V gene data show CDR1 as LNHDA and CDR2 as SQIVND (reference sequence). The CDR3 DNA is TGTGCCAGTAGTATAGATGCCTGGGGGCCCGGCAATGAGCAGTTCTTC. Encoded protein: CASSIDAWGPGNEQFF.